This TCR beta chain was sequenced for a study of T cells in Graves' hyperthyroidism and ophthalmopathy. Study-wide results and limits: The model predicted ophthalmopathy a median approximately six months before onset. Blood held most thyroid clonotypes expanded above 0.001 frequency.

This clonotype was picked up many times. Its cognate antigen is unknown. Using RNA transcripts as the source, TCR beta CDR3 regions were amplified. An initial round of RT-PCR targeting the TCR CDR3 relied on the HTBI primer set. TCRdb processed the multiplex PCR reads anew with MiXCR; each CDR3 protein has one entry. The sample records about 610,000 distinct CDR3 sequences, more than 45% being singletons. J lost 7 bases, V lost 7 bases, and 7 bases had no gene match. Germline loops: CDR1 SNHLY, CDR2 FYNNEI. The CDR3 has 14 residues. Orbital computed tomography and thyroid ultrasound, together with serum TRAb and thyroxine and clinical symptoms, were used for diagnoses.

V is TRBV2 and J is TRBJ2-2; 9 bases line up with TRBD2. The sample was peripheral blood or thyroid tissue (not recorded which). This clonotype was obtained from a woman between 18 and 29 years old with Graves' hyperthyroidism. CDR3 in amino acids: CASKEREVGGELFF. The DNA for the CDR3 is TGTGCCAGCAAGGAGCGGGAGGTTGGCGGGGAGCTGTTTTTT.